This T cell receptor (beta chain) is from a study of shared clonotypes between healthy human individuals (dated by TCRdb to 2018 to 2021). Regarding the complete study: A couple of women and three men aged 18 to 49 years were included in the cohort. To increase sequencing depth and limit assay-specific biases, TCR repertoire library preparation and sequencing were carried out by different laboratories using diverse techniques. To estimate repertoire size and how much clonotypes are shared between individuals, the study performed deep sequencing of blood TCR repertoires from roughly five healthy adults. Leukapheresis yielded between about 0.8 and 8.9 billion PBMCs per donor. For each donor, CD4 naive and CD4 memory were each run on three plates, CD8 naive on two plates, and CD8 memory on one plate.

TCR CDR3 regions were amplified from genomic DNA by multiplex PCR using the deep immunoSEQ assay. Extracted genomic DNA from each cell subset was distributed evenly across all wells of several immunoSEQ 96-well plates, and each plate was treated as a replicate. For sorted subsets, around 200 ng genomic DNA, equal to about 30,000 T cell genomes, was loaded into each replicate PCR. Purified libraries were measured with a Qubit 3.0 fluorometer, size-checked on a Bioanalyzer 2100, and measured again with the KAPA Library Quantification kit. A separate single-read 150-cycle Illumina NextSeq 550 flow cell was used to sequence each immunoSEQ 96-well plate. The study's own analysis went as follows. Because the immunoSEQ output held only junctional sequences and lacked quality scores, the filtering could not match the filtering applied to full-length reads. Sequences were annotated with PyIR, a Python wrapper for IgBLAST v1.9, and V/J genes and CDR3 were assigned using IMGT germline references. Reads with weak V/J assignments (E-value above 1e-6), missing CDR3, stop codons, out-of-frame junctions, or ambiguous translated residues were removed. V3J clonotypes were defined as sequences sharing the same inferred V gene, J gene, and CDR3 amino acid sequence. Percentage overlap between repertoires was calculated by dividing the number of shared unique clonotypes by the size of the smaller repertoire. Repertoire richness was assessed with RTK rarefaction, the Chao1 estimator, and Recon v2.1 estimates of unobserved clonotypes. Generation probabilities were computed with OLGA for all TCRbeta clonotypes obtained by the gDNA method from a handful of donors. Sourced from immuneACCESS, this table was stored by TCRdb with only in-frame sequences that have V and J called. A share of the clones is absent; for the studies checked, an unresolved V gene accounts for under half, and the remainder has no known explanation. The D gene and trimming were derived from the DNA, and the V and J assignments and clone size from that table. The sample contains some 2.1 million clones, about 94% of them found a single time. Jointly, the top ten make up more than 1.5% of the sample.

General findings and caveats noted by the study authors: The genetic and exposure-history diversity represented was limited by the small number of donors. Larger estimated clonotype richness was generally found for naive subsets than for memory subsets. Sampling was restricted to blood, and TCR repertoires in tissues likely differ from the TCR repertoires found in blood. Compared with non-shared clonotypes, clonotypes shared by all four sorted-subset donors had higher generation probabilities. Incomplete sequencing was indicated by rarefaction of sorted-subset datasets, despite the large sequencing depth. Pairwise subsampling led to the expectation that sequencing depth would affect the degree of clonotype sharing among donors. When a few donors were compared, the shared fraction of clonotypes was around 5.1% for naive CD4, 3.5% to 4% for naive CD8, 2% to 2.5% for memory CD4, and 0.35% to 0.4% for memory CD8.

Note on this clone: Its antigen is still unknown. No quality values exist for individual bases; no much larger clone is one base distant.

CD8 naive samples were obtained by positive selection for CCR7 among CD45RO-negative cells, yielding a CD45RA+CCR7+ population from which TemRA cells were excluded. The donors were healthy, HIV-negative adults who had no recently reported acute infections or vaccinations. Every donor was a Caucasian adult living in Nashville, Tennessee, USA. Blood was obtained by leukapheresis, after which PBMCs were separated by Ficoll-Histopaque density gradient centrifugation and cryopreserved in liquid nitrogen vapor phase. Analytical flow cytometry was used to check the purity and quantity of every magnetically sorted T cell population. Each sorted fraction had its genomic DNA isolated and then quantified by UV absorbance on a Nanodrop 2000c. The sequence derives from a man between 18 and 35 years old in good health. Some clones in this sample may be carry-over from other donors' samples. The sample taken for sequencing was naive CD8+ T cells from PBMCs. The cell subset or site tag for this specimen amounts to: CD45RA+CCR7+.

The DNA sequence is TGTGCCAGCAGCCCGGGACTAGCGGAGACCTACGAGCAGTACTTC. The resulting protein is CASSPGLAETYEQYF. The sequence joins TRBV5-4 to TRBJ2-7; TRBD2 matches 11 bases in the middle. The germline V gene (reference sequence) specifies SGHNT as CDR1 and YYREEE as CDR2. The CDR3 sequence holds 15 residues, the cysteine and phenylalanine included. The DNA shown is the 45-base CDR3, in frame from base 1. V lost 4 bases and J lost 2 bases, and the count of bases not matched to a germline gene is 5.